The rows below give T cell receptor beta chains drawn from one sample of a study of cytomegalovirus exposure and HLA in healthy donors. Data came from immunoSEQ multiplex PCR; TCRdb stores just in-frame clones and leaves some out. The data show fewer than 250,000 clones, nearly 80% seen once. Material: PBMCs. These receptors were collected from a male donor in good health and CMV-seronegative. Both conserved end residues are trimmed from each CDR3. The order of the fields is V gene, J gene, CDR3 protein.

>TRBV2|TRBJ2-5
ASSPAGTQY
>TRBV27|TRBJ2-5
ASSTGGETQY
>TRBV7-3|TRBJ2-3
ASSPRVGTDTQY
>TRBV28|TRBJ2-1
ASSSGTGAHEQF
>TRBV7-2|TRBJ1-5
ASSLGTGGVSNQPQH
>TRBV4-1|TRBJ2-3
ASSQTLLAGGTDTQY
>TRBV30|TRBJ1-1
AWSVRGGGLPF
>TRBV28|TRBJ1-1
ASSPSRDRKYTEAF
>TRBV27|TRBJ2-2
AGSLLAGTGELF
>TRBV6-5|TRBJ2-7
ASSLRLAHEQY
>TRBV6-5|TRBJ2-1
ASSYSQGAMNEQF
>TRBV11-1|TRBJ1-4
ASSSDRGRGKLF
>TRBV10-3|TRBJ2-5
AISFIGQGQETQY
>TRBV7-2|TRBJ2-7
ASSLLGRVLEQY
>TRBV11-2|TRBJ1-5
ASSLVQGARGNQPQH
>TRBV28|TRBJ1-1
ASSFLGQGAPLDEAF
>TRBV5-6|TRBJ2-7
ASSGLAVSHYEQY
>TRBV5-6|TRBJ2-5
ASSFQLTD
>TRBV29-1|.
SVELPDRHPYEQY
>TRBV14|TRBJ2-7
ASSRQGVRY
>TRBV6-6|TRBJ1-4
ASSYGSGGNEKLF
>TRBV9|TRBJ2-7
ASSPHGRASYEQY
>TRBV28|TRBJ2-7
ASSSSGTEDEQY
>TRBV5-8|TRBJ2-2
ASSMGTGPPAGELF
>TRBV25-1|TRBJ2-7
ASSEVVTSGEQY
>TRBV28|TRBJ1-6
ASSTGTDSPLH
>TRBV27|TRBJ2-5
ASSLTYQETQY
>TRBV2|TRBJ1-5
ASSEHRVSNQPQH
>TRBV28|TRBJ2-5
ASSGGGVQETQY
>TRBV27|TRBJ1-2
ASTPGTARYGYT
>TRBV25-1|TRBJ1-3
ASSEPPPGNTIY
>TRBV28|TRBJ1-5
ASRVGSNQPQH
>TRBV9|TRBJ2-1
ASNAGGNEQF
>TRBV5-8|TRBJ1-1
ASSLEARGAF
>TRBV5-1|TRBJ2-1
ASSSWTGEGDNEQF
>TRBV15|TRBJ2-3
ATSSLTGADTQY
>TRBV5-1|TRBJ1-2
ASSLYQGSYGYT
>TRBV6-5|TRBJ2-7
ASRASGLLSYEQY
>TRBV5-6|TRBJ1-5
ASTLGGRGNQPQH
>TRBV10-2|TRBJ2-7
ASSESPTGSYEQY
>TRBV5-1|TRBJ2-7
ASSSLLRGAVAEQY
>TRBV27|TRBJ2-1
ASSLSRLADQQF
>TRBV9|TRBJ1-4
ASSLDFRRGEKLF
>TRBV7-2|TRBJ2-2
ASSLNRGGTGELF
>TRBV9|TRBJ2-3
ASSVGSDTDTQY
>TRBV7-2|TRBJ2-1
ASSLSYGDNEQF
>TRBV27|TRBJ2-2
ASSFFSGNTGELF